This TCR beta chain was found in a study of naive and memory T cell subsets. This CDR3 is 16 amino acids long. V was clipped by 5 bases and J by 2 bases, with 17 bases between them. Germline V gene sequence: CDR1 SEHNR, CDR2 FQNEAQ (reference sequence). Study results and caveats: In naive cells, over 85% of TCR sequences were seen only once. Possibly reflecting memory cells re-expressing CD45RA, a few larger clonotypes occurred in naive repertoires, especially CD8.

Both TRBC1 and TRBC2 were covered by a beta constant-region primer of two equimolar oligonucleotides. Nested alpha and beta constant-region primers with the SP2 primer drove four PCR rounds on ligated cDNA. TCRdb ran MiXCR on the UMI-ligation and nested PCR reads and lists one entry per CDR3 protein. The sample has about 150,000 distinct CDR3 sequences; 22% are singletons. As regards this clonotype: Its antigen is not known.

The sequenced material came from naive CD4+ T cells from blood. The sequence came from a human donor in good health. The rearrangement uses TRBV7-9 and TRBJ2-3, with D possibly being TRBD1 or TRBD2 (5 bases each). CDR3 nucleotide sequence: TGTGCCAGCAGCCCAATACCGGGACGGAACACAGATACGCAGTATTTT. Translated, it gives CASSPIPGRNTDTQYF.